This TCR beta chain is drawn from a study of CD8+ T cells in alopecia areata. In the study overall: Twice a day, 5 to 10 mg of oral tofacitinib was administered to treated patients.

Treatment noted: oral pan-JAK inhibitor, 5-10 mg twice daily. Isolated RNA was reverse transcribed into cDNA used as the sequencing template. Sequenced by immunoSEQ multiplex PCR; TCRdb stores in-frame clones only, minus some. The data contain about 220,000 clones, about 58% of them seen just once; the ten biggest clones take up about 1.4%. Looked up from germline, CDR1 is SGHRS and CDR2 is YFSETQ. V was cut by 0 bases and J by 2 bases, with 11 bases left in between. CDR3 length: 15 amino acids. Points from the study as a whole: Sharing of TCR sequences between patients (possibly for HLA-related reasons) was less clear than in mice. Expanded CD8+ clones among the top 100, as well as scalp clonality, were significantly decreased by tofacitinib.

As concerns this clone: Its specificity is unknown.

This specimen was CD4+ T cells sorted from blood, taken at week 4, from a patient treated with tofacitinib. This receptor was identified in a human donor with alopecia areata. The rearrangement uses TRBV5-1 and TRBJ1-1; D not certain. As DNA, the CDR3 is TGCGCCAGCAGCTTGGCCGGGGTCCGTAACACTGAAGCTTTCTTT. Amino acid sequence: CASSLAGVRNTEAFF.